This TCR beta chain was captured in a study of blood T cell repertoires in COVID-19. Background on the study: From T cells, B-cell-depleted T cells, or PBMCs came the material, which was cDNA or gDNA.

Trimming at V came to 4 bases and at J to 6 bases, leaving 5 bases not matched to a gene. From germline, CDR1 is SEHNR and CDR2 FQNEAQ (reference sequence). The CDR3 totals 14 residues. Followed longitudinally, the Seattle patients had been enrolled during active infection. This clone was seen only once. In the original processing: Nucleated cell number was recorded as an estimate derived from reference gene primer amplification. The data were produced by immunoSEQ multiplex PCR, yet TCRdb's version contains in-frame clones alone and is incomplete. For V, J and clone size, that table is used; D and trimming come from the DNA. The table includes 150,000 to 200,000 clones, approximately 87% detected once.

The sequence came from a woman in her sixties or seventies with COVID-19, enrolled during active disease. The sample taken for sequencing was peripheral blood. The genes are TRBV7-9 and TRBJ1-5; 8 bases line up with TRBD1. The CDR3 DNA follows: TGTGCCAGCAGCTCTGGGACAGGCAGTCAGCCCCAGCATTTT. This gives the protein CASSSGTGSQPQHF.